This T cell receptor (beta chain) originates from a study of blood T cell repertoires in COVID-19. Overall study: PBMCs, B-cell-depleted T cells, or T cells were the source of the cDNA or gDNA that made up the material.

This clone was seen a single time. Trimming cost V 4 bases and J 6 bases, with 18 bases left between them. Germline-derived CDR1 and CDR2 are MNHEY and SVGAGI. The CDR3 sequence is 15 residues long. The repertoire was sequenced with immunoSEQ multiplex PCR; TCRdb's copy has only in-frame clones and lacks some. The sample has over 120,000 clones, roughly 80% seen once; the top ten hold about 5%. Sequencing was performed on peripheral blood. J is TRBJ1-2 and V is TRBV6-5; D unclear. This TCR came from a human donor in a cohort sampled during active COVID-19. This chain's CDR3 is CASSSPGSSMNGYTF. CDR3 DNA sequence: TGTGCCAGCAGTTCCCCCGGGTCCTCGATGAATGGCTACACCTTC.